This entry lists 4 T cell receptor beta chains sequenced from one sample in a study of spatial heterogeneity in lung cancer. Time point noted: sample taken at primary tumor resection. Unsorted whole RNA from tumor, nontumor lung or frozen PBMC underwent sequencing. TCRdb re-called the 5' RACE reads with MiXCR, one entry per CDR3 protein. Of about 10,000 distinct CDR3 sequences in the sample, around 3.9% are singletons; the top ten hold 6% to 9.5%. This specimen consisted of normal lung tissue next to the tumor, obtained at surgery. These TCRs come from a male donor with early-stage non-small cell lung cancer.

Comment on this clonotype: Within a library made for alpha chains, this beta chain is off target, and its count is uninformative. The CDR3 protein is CASSETGDRNTEAFF. The CDR3, as DNA: TGTGCCAGCAGTGAAACAGGGGATAGGAACACTGAAGCTTTCTTT. V gene TRBV2 combines with J gene TRBJ1-1; 7 bases are shared with TRBD1. Trimming at V came to 2 bases and at J to 1 base, leaving 4 bases not matched to a gene. The CDR3 runs to 15 residues. CDR1 SNHLY and CDR2 FYNNEI come from the germline V gene.

This clonotype counts as medium-sized (0.01 to 0.1%). Within a library made for alpha chains, this beta chain is off target, and its count is uninformative. The chain recombines TRBV20-1 with TRBJ2-1, with 8 bases lining up with TRBD2. This CDR3 region has 15 residues. Losses at the gene ends were 6 bases for V and 4 bases for J; bases not matched to a gene: 11. The V gene's germline CDR1 is DFQATT and CDR2 SNEGSKA (reference sequence). CDR3 amino acids: CSADQTGLDYNEQFF. CDR3 in DNA: TGCAGTGCCGATCAGACGGGACTAGATTACAATGAGCAGTTCTTC.

This clonotype was observed many times. Found in a library prepared for alpha chains, this beta chain is an off-target read, and its abundance has little meaning. This chain joins TRBV7-2 and TRBJ2-4, with 8 nucleotides matching TRBD1. Trimming removed 4 bases from V and 2 bases from J; junction bases left unmatched: 7. CDR1 is SGHTA, CDR2 FQGNSA, per germline. The CDR3 has 16 amino acids. Written as DNA, the CDR3 is TGTGCCAGCAGCTATTGGACAGGGATGACCAAAAACATTCAGTACTTC. Translating it yields CASSYWTGMTKNIQYF. The entire variable domain, with the rest obtained from reference TRBV7-2 and TRBJ2-4, is as follows: GAGVSQSPSNKVTEKGKDVELRCDPISGHTALYWYRQSLGQGLEFLIYFQGNSAPDKSGLPSDRFSAERTGGSVSTLTIQRTQQEDSAVYLCASSYWTGMTKNIQYFGAGTRLSVL.

By sample share, this clonotype is medium-sized (0.01 to 0.1%). This beta chain is an unintended read in a library built for alpha chains; its size means little. The chain has TRBV6-5 and TRBJ2-1; D call uncertain. Looked up from germline, CDR1 is MNHEY and CDR2 is SVGAGI. Trimming removed 2 bases at V and 5 bases at J, with 13 bases between. CDR3 length equals 15 residues. Written as DNA, the CDR3 is TGTGCCAGCAGTTACGGCGGCTTCCAACACAATGAGCAGTTCTTC. Translated, it gives CASSYGGFQHNEQFF.